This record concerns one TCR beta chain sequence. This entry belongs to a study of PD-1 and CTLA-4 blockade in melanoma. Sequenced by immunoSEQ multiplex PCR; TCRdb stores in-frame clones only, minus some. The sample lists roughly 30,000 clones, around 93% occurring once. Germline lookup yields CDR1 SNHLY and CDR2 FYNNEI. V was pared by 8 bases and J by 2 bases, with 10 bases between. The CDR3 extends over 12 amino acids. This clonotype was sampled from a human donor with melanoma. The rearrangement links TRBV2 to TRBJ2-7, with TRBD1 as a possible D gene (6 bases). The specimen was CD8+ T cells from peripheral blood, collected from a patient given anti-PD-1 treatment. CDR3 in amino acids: CASSRTAYEQYF. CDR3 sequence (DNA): TGTGCCAGCTCTCGGACAGCCTACGAGCAGTACTTC.